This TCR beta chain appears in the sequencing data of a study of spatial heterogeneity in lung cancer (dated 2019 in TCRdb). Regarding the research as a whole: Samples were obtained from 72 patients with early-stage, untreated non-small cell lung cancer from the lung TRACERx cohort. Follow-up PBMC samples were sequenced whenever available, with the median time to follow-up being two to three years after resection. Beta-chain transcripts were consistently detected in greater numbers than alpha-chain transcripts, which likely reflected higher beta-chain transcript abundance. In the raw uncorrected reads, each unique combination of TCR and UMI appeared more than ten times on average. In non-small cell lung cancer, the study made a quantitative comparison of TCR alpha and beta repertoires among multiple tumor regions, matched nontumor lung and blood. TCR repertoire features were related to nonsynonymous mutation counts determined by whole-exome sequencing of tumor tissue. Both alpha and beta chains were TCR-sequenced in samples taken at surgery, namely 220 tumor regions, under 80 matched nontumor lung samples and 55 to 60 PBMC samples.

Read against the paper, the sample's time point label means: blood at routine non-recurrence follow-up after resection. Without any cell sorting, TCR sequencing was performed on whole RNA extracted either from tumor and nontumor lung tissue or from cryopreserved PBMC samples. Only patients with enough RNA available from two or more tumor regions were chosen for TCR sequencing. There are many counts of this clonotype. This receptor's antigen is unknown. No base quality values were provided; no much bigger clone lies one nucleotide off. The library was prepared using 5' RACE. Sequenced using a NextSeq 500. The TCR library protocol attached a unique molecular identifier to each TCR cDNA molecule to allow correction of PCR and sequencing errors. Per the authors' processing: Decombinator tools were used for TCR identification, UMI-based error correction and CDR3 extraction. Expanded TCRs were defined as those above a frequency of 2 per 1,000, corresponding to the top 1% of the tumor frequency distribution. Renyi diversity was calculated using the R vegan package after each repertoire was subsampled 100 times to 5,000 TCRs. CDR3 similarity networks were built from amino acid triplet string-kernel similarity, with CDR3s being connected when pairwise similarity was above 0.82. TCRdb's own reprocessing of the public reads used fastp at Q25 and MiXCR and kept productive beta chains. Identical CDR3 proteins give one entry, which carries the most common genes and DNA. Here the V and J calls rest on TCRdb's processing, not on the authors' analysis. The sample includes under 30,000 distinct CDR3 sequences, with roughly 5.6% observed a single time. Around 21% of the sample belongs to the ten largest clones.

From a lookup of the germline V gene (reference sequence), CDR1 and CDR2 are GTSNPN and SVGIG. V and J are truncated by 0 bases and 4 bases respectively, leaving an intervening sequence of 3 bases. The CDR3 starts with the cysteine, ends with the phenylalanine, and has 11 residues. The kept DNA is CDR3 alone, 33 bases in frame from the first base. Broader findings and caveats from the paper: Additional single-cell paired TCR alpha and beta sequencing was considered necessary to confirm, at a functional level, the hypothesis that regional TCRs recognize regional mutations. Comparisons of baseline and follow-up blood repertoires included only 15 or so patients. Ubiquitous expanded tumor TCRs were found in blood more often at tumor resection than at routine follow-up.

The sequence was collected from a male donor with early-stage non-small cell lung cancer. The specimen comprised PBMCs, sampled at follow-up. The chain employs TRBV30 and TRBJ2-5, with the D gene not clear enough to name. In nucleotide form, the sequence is TGTGCCTGGAGTGTACGAGAGACCCAGTACTTC. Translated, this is CAWSVRETQYF.